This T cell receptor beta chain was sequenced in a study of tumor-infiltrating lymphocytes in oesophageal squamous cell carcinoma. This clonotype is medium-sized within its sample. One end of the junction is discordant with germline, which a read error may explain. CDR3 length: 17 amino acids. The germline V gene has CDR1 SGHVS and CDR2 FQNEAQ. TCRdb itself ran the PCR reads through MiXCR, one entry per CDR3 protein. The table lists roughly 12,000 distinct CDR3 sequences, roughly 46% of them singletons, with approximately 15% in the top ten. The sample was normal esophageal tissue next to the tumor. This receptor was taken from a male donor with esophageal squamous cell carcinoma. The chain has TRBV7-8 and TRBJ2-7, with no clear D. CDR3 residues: CASSLELVGRYNSPLHF. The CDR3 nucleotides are TGTGCCAGCAGCTTAGAATTGGTAGGCCGGTATAATTCACCCCTCCACTTC.